These 18 T cell receptor beta chains originate from one sample sequenced in a study of control samples from healthy donors and cancer patients. Assay used: immunoSEQ multiplex PCR; TCRdb lists only in-frame clones, some missing. The sample includes 70,000 to 85,000 clones, around 84% of them seen just once. The sample was PBMCs. The receptors originated from a man in his 60s with head and neck cancer.

In its sample, this clone was seen a few times. The rearrangement joins TRBV10-3 to TRBJ2-7; D is possibly TRBD1 (5 bases). Trimming removed 5 bases at V and 4 bases at J, with 12 bases between. The CDR3 consists of 13 residues. The germline gives CDR1 ENHRY, CDR2 SYGVKD. In DNA, the CDR3 is TGTGCCATCAGTTCTTTGACAGATTACGAGCAGTACTTC. Encoded protein: CAISSLTDYEQYF.

This chain's CDR3 is CASSPTGTGGTDTQYF. The DNA for the CDR3 is TGTGCCAGCTCACCAACCGGGACAGGGGGGACAGATACGCAGTATTTT. V usage is TRBV18 and J usage is TRBJ2-3; 11 bases agree with TRBD1. Germline V gene lookup returns CDR1 KGHSH and CDR2 LQKENI. V dropped 2 bases and J dropped 3; count of bases not matched to a gene: 4. CDR3 length: 16 residues.

V and J are TRBV29-1 and TRBJ1-2; D unresolved. From germline, CDR1 is SQVTM and CDR2 ANQGSEA. This CDR3 contains 12 residues. V lost 4 bases and J 7 bases, leaving 13 bases between the germline ends. In DNA form, the CDR3 reads TGCAGCGTTGGGCCGGGGAGAGGTGGCTACACCTTC. It encodes CSVGPGRGGYTF.

V gene TRBV5-5 combines with J gene TRBJ2-1; 13 bases line up with TRBD2. Germline V gene sequence: CDR1 SGHKS, CDR2 YYEKEE (reference sequence). V shed 1 base, J shed 6 bases, and the junction held 4 bases outside the gene matches. This CDR3 has 16 amino acids. CDR3 DNA: TGTGCCAGCAGCTTGAAAACTAGCGGGAGGGGCAATGAGCAGTTCTTC. It translates to CASSLKTSGRGNEQFF.

CDR3 in DNA: TGCGCCAGCAGCTCGCGCACCGGGACAGGGATGTACCAAGAGACCCAGTACTTC. Translating it yields CASSSRTGTGMYQETQYF. The chain employs TRBV5-1 and TRBJ2-5, with 9 bases aligning to TRBD1. CDR3 length: 18 amino acids. Germline V lookup: CDR1 SGHRS, CDR2 YFSETQ. Losses at the gene ends were 3 bases for V and 0 bases for J; bases not matched to a gene: 12.

The chain carries TRBV7-9 and TRBJ1-5; no firm D call. V shed 4 bases and J shed 4 bases, with 14 bases lying between them. The length of the CDR3 is 15 residues. Germline-derived CDR1 and CDR2 are SEHNR and FQNEAQ (reference sequence). CDR3: CASSSWPRGNQPQHF. The DNA of the CDR3 is TGTGCCAGCAGCTCCTGGCCCCGCGGGAATCAGCCCCAGCATTTT. The full variable domain, completed using reference TRBV7-9 and TRBJ1-5, is DTGVSQNPRHKITKRGQNVTFRCDPISEHNRLYWYRQTLGQGPEFLTYFQNEAQLEKSRLLSDRFSAERPKGSFSTLEIQRTEQGDSAMYLCASSSWPRGNQPQHFGDGTRLSIL.

The V gene is TRBV6-6, the J gene TRBJ2-1, with TRBD1 identical over 10 bases. In germline, CDR1 is MNHNY, CDR2 SVGAGI (reference sequence). The CDR3 totals 17 residues. Unmatched junction bases numbered 9, after V lost 5 bases and J lost 2 bases. CDR3 sequence: CASSPRGTGVAYNEQFF. Written as DNA, the CDR3 is TGTGCCAGCAGTCCCCGCGGGACAGGGGTGGCCTACAATGAGCAGTTCTTC.

This chain connects TRBV29-1 to TRBJ1-1, with D hard to call. The CDR3 contains 13 residues. Germline CDR1 and CDR2: SQVTM and ANQGSEA. The ends were cut back, 6 bases at V and 0 bases at J, with 11 bases in the middle. The chain's CDR3 is CSVTTSLNTEAFF. The CDR3 DNA follows: TGCAGCGTCACTACCAGCTTGAACACTGAAGCTTTCTTT.

J is TRBJ2-3 and V is TRBV12-3 or TRBV12-4; D may be TRBD1 (5 bases). Trimming left V 3 bases short and J 8 bases short, with 9 bases between. The CDR3 contains 12 residues. CDR3 sequence (DNA): TGTGCCAGCAGTTTTCAGGGTGTTACGCAGTATTTT. This codes for CASSFQGVTQYF.

The J gene is TRBJ2-7, the V gene TRBV19, with 8 bases that match TRBD2. V dropped 6 bases and J dropped 2; count of bases not matched to a gene: 9. From germline, CDR1 is LNHDA and CDR2 SQIVND (reference sequence). The CDR3 contains 15 residues. The CDR3: CASRPNRGGPYEQYF. The CDR3 coding sequence is TGTGCCAGTAGACCCAACCGGGGGGGCCCCTACGAGCAGTACTTC.

This clone was counted once. V and J are TRBV30 and TRBJ2-3; no firm D call. V lost 1 base and J 0 bases, leaving 5 bases between the germline ends. The CDR3 is 13 amino acids. Germline V gives CDR1 GTSNPN, CDR2 SVGIG (reference sequence). The CDR3 region is CAWSDGSTDTQYF. CDR3 DNA sequence: TGTGCCTGGAGTGACGGGAGCACAGATACGCAGTATTTT.

The chain employs TRBV6-1 and TRBJ1-2, with TRBD1 matching 9 bases. The CDR3 totals 16 residues. Germline V lookup: CDR1 MNHNS, CDR2 SASEGT. V lost 3 bases, J lost 2 bases, and 7 bases stayed unmatched. CDR3 loop: CASSDADRGRNYGYTF. The DNA of the CDR3 is TGTGCCAGCAGTGACGCGGACAGGGGTAGGAACTATGGCTACACCTTC.

This chain uses TRBV7-2 with TRBJ2-2, with 11 bases aligning to TRBD2. The CDR3 sequence is 17 residues long. The V and J ends lost 1 base and 5 bases, in that order; junction bases with no gene match: 6. Germline V lookup: CDR1 SGHTA, CDR2 FQGNSA. The CDR3 DNA follows: TGTGCCAGCAGCTTAGGAGGTAGCGGGAGGGGAACCGGGGAGCTGTTTTTT. As protein: CASSLGGSGRGTGELFF. Full variable domain (outside the CDR3, taken from reference TRBV7-2 and TRBJ2-2): GAGVSQSPSNKVTEKGKDVELRCDPISGHTALYWYRQSLGQGLEFLIYFQGNSAPDKSGLPSDRFSAERTGGSVSTLTIQRTQQEDSAVYLCASSLGGSGRGTGELFFGEGSRLTVL.

The J gene is TRBJ1-5, the V gene TRBV6-5; D unclear. CDR3 length: 12 residues. Germline V gives CDR1 MNHEY, CDR2 SVGAGI. V was pared by 6 bases and J by 0 bases, with 3 bases between. The CDR3 nucleotides read TGTGCCAGCAGAGTTAGCAATCAGCCCCAGCATTTT. As protein: CASRVSNQPQHF.

This clone was seen more than once but under ten times. V and J are TRBV11-3 and TRBJ2-1; TRBD1 is a possible D gene (6 bases). This CDR3 is built from 17 residues. V lost 0 bases and J 4 bases, leaving 16 bases between the germline ends. CDR1 and CDR2 from the germline V gene are SGHNT and YENEEA. CDR3: CASSLDGTPLDYNEQFF. For the CDR3, the DNA is TGTGCCAGCAGCTTAGACGGGACACCGCTCGATTACAATGAGCAGTTCTTC.

The CDR3 region is CASSWSYEQYF. The CDR3 DNA reads as TGTGCCAGCAGCTGGTCCTACGAGCAGTACTTC. The V call is TRBV7-9, the J call TRBJ2-7; no reliable D call. This CDR3 is built from 11 residues. Trimming pared 4 bases from V and 1 base from J, leaving 2 bases between. Looked up from germline, CDR1 is SEHNR and CDR2 is FQNEAQ (reference sequence).

The chain links TRBV28 to TRBJ2-7; perhaps TRBD2 as D (5 bases). V dropped 3 bases and J dropped 7 bases, with 19 bases sitting between them. In germline, CDR1 is MDHEN, CDR2 SYDVKM. This CDR3 has 15 residues. CDR3 sequence (DNA): TGTGCCAGCAGTTTTACCGCGGCGGGCACGGGGGAGCAGTACTTC. Its protein is CASSFTAAGTGEQYF.

J is TRBJ2-1 and V is TRBV5-1, with TRBD2 as a possible D gene (6 bases). Germline CDR1 and CDR2: SGHRS and YFSETQ. CDR3 length: 15 amino acids. The V end lost 2 bases, the J end lost 4 bases, and 13 bases lay between the germline ends. The chain's CDR3 is CASSLGTRGYNEQFF. The CDR3, as DNA: TGCGCCAGCAGCTTAGGGACTCGCGGTTACAATGAGCAGTTCTTC.